The following is a TCR beta chain sequence with its context. Germline-derived CDR1 and CDR2 are MDHEN and SYDVKM. Trimming removed 3 bases from V and 0 bases from J, with 16 bases in between. The CDR3 totals 17 residues. The protocol was immunoSEQ multiplex PCR, while the TCRdb copy is restricted to in-frame clones and leaves out a portion. The sample shows tens of thousands of clones, about 72% of them seen only once. The data are from a study of radiotherapy plus CTLA-4 blockade in lung cancer. Each patient with chemo-refractory metastatic non-small-cell lung cancer was treated with focal radiation plus CTLA-4 blockade using ipilimumab.

This clonotype was sampled from a human donor with non-small cell lung cancer whose response to radiotherapy plus ipilimumab could not be evaluated. Some clones in this sample may be carry-over from other donors' samples. The sequences come from peripheral blood, collected from a patient treated with radiotherapy plus ipilimumab. The chain uses TRBV28 and TRBJ2-3, with D tentatively TRBD2 (7 bases). CDR3 sequence (DNA): TGTGCCAGCAGTTTCCGGGGGCGGGGGCAAAGCACAGATACGCAGTATTTT. Translating it yields CASSFRGRGQSTDTQYF.